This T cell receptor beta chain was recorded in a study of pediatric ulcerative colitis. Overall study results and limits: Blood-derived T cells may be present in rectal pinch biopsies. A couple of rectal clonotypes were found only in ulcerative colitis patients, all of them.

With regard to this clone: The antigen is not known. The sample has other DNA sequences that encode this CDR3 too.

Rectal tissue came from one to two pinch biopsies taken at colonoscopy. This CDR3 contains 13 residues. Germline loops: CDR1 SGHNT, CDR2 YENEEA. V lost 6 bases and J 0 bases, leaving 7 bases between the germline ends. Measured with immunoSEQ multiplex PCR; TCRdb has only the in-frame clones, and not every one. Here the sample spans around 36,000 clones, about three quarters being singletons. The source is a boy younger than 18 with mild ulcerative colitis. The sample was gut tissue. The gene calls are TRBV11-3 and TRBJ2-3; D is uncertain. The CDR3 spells CASSLDSTDTQYF. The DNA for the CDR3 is TGTGCCAGCAGTCTTGACAGCACAGATACGCAGTATTTT.